These 27 T cell receptor beta chains were all obtained from the same sample, sequenced in a study of vaccination effects on CD4 cells after COVID-19. Only in-frame clones appear in the TCRdb table, and some are missing; sequencing was by immunoSEQ multiplex PCR. The top ten hold about 2.4% of the sample, which has some 59,000 clones, roughly 80% seen once. Which antigens these TCRs recognize remains unknown. Antigen-specific CD4+ T cells were expanded with viral peptide pools in the ViraFEST assay before sequencing. With approximately ten days of culture completed, CD4+ T cells were isolated. The material was CD4+ T cells from PBMCs cultured with HCoV-229E spike peptides, obtained before COVID-19 vaccination. The source of these receptors is a human donor who received a COVID-19 vaccine.

The chain carries TRBV7-7 and TRBJ2-1; TRBD2 matches 8 bases. The CDR3 has 13 residues. V was clipped by 5 bases and J by 8 bases; unmatched bases: 5. Germline values: CDR1 SSHAT, CDR2 FNYEAQ (reference sequence). The CDR3 DNA follows: TGTGCCAGCAGCCTTGGACTAGCCGATGAGCAGTTCTTC. It encodes CASSLGLADEQFF.

The gene calls are TRBV2 and TRBJ2-5; tentatively, D is TRBD1 (6 bases). The V gene lost 5 bases and the J gene lost 4 bases, with 17 bases spanning the gap. Germline lookup yields CDR1 SNHLY and CDR2 FYNNEI. There are 15 residues in the CDR3. CDR3 protein: CASSFLYGGLETQYF. CDR3 DNA sequence: TGTGCCAGCAGTTTTCTTTATGGGGGCCTAGAGACCCAGTACTTC.

The rearrangement links TRBV4-1 to TRBJ1-4, with a tentative D call TRBD1 (5 bases). The CDR3 is made up of 15 amino acids. Trimming shortened V by 1 base and J by 7 bases, and 13 bases separated the two germline ends. Germline lookup yields CDR1 MGHRA and CDR2 YSYEKL. The CDR3 region is CASSQVQGVAEKLFF. CDR3 nucleotides: TGCGCCAGCAGCCAAGTTCAGGGAGTGGCTGAAAAACTGTTTTTT.

The CDR3 region has the DNA TGTGCCAGCAGCCCCCGGACAGGCGCCGGGGAGCTGTTTTTT. Translation: CASSPRTGAGELFF. This chain uses TRBV28 with TRBJ2-2; TRBD1 agrees at 7 bases. The length of the CDR3 is 14 residues. Per germline, CDR1 MDHEN and CDR2 SYDVKM. The V gene end was trimmed by 6 bases and the J gene end by 6 bases; junction bases not matched to a gene: 7.

The J gene is TRBJ2-5, the V gene TRBV19; D possibly matches TRBD1 or TRBD2 (5 bases each). Trimming took 11 bases from V and 1 from J, leaving 17 bases between them. The CDR3 length is 14 residues. Germline V CDR1 and CDR2: LNHDA, SQIVND (reference sequence). CDR3 nucleotide sequence: TGTGCCTCCAACACTGGGACGGTCCAAGAGACCCAGTACTTC. Protein product: CASNTGTVQETQYF.

The chain is built from TRBV24-1 and TRBJ1-2, with 9 bases fitting TRBD1. The CDR3 consists of 15 residues. Germline CDR1 reads KGHDR; CDR2 reads SFDVKD. V gave up 7 bases and J gave up 6 bases; unmatched junction bases: 11. In DNA form, the CDR3 reads TGTGCCACCAGGAGAGGACAGGGGCTCGGAGATGGCTACACCTTC. This codes for CATRRGQGLGDGYTF.

The rearrangement uses TRBV10-2 and TRBJ1-5; possibly TRBD1 for D (6 bases). Per the germline V gene, CDR1 is WSHSY and CDR2 is SAAADI. CDR3 length: 14 amino acids. The V and J ends lost 5 bases and 2 bases respectively, with 10 bases between them. The CDR3 here is CASSTGSGNQPQHF. CDR3 coding DNA: TGCGCCAGCAGTACAGGGTCCGGCAATCAGCCCCAGCATTTT.

CDR3 sequence reads: CASSVGASYGYTF. In DNA, the CDR3 is TGCGCCAGCAGCGTAGGGGCGAGCTATGGCTACACCTTC. J is TRBJ1-2 and V is TRBV5-1; a possible D gene is TRBD1 (5 bases). The CDR3 contains 13 residues. The V and J ends lost 4 bases and 4 bases respectively, with 11 bases between them. The germline CDR1 and CDR2 sequences are SGHRS and YFSETQ.

This clone was seen more than once but under ten times. The rearrangement links TRBV19 to TRBJ2-2, with 8 bases lining up with TRBD1. Germline loops: CDR1 LNHDA, CDR2 SQIVND (reference sequence). Trimming cost V 4 bases and J 4 bases; bases outside gene matches: 8. This CDR3 has 16 residues. The CDR3, as DNA: TGTGCCAGTAGTAGCCTCCGGACAGGGAGCACCGGGGAGCTGTTTTTT. This sequence encodes CASSSLRTGSTGELFF.

The genes are TRBV5-1 and TRBJ1-4; no clear D gene. Germline assignment: CDR1 SGHRS and CDR2 YFSETQ. The CDR3 contains 15 residues. Deletions cut 4 bases from V and 3 bases from J, with 13 bases between. This chain's CDR3 is CASSPILWPNEKLFF. As DNA, the CDR3 is TGCGCCAGCAGCCCCATCTTGTGGCCTAATGAAAAACTGTTTTTT. The complete variable domain, with remaining parts taken from reference TRBV5-1 and TRBJ1-4, reads KAGVTQTPRYLIKTRGQQVTLSCSPISGHRSVSWYQQTPGQGLQFLFEYFSETQRNKGNFPGRFSGRQFSNSRSEMNVSTLELGDSALYLCASSPILWPNEKLFFGSGTQLSVL.

This clone was detected only once. The chain is built from TRBV12-3 or TRBV12-4 and TRBJ1-2, with D possibly matching TRBD1 (5 bases). V lost 6 bases to trimming and J lost 2 bases, with 10 bases between them. This CDR3 is 13 amino acids long. The CDR3 nucleotides are TGTGCCAGCAGCCGGGACCGAAACTATGGCTACACCTTC. Its protein is CASSRDRNYGYTF.

This rearrangement joins TRBV3-1 (or the pseudogene TRBV3-2) to TRBJ2-5; 9 bases align to TRBD1. Trimming cost V 2 bases and J 5 bases; bases outside gene matches: 9. CDR3 size: 16 residues. Per germline, CDR1 LGHDT and CDR2 YNNKEL (reference sequence). CDR3 nucleotide sequence: TGTGCCAGCAGCCAATATCCGGGACAGGGTGTTGAGACCCAGTACTTC. Protein: CASSQYPGQGVETQYF.

The genes are TRBV6-5 and TRBJ1-6; no firm D call. Germline-derived CDR1 and CDR2 are MNHEY and SVGAGI. This CDR3 has 14 residues. V was trimmed by 7 bases and J by 2 bases, leaving 9 bases between them. The CDR3 loop reads CASTAGPYNSPLHF. CDR3 sequence (DNA): TGTGCCAGCACCGCCGGGCCCTATAATTCACCCCTCCACTTT.

The chain uses TRBV18 and TRBJ2-3; 9 bases agree with TRBD2. Germline lookup yields CDR1 KGHSH and CDR2 LQKENI. J gave up 2 bases and V 5 bases, and 5 bases lay outside the gene matches. The CDR3 loop spans 15 amino acids. DNA of the CDR3: TGTGCCAGCTCAGGGCTAGCGGGGAACACAGATACGCAGTATTTT. Translation: CASSGLAGNTDTQYF.

The V call is TRBV6-5, the J call TRBJ2-2, with 11 bases matching TRBD2. This CDR3 has 15 residues. Germline V CDR1 and CDR2: MNHEY, SVGAGI. The V and J ends lost 8 bases and 5 bases, in that order; junction bases with no gene match: 7. The chain's CDR3 is CASRASGGKTGELFF. CDR3 sequence (DNA): TGTGCCAGCCGGGCTAGCGGGGGGAAAACCGGGGAGCTGTTTTTT.

In its sample, this clone was seen once. J is TRBJ1-2 and V is TRBV24-1; 10 bases are shared with TRBD1. CDR1 is KGHDR, CDR2 SFDVKD, per germline. The CDR3 loop spans 17 amino acids. With 4 bases clipped from V and 6 bases from J, the junction kept 13 bases outside the gene matches. Here the CDR3 DNA reads TGTGCCACCAGTGAGGCCGGGACAGGGGTGGGTTCAGATGGCTACACCTTC. This translates into CATSEAGTGVGSDGYTF.

The chain combines TRBV14 with TRBJ2-1, with 10 bases lining up with TRBD2. The V gene end was trimmed by 4 bases and the J gene end by 1 base; junction bases not matched to a gene: 4. The CDR3 length is 16 residues. The germline V gene has CDR1 SGHDN and CDR2 FVKESK. The CDR3 DNA follows: TGTGCCAGCAGCCGTAGCGGGGGGTTTTCCTACAATGAGCAGTTCTTC. This gives the protein CASSRSGGFSYNEQFF.

Only a few counts were recorded for this clone. This sequence joins TRBV2 and TRBJ2-3, with D unresolved. The CDR3 is 15 residues long. V dropped 5 bases and J dropped 2 bases, with 14 bases sitting between them. CDR1 and CDR2 (germline): SNHLY, FYNNEI. The CDR3 DNA is TGTGCCAGCAGTTTAGACACTTATGCCACAGATACGCAGTATTTT. Residues: CASSLDTYATDTQYF.

This clone has only a few counts. The rearrangement links TRBV11-2 to TRBJ2-7, with 7 bases fitting TRBD2. Trimming took 2 bases from V and 2 from J; bases not matched to a gene: 12. The CDR3 is 17 residues long. Germline loops: CDR1 SGHAT, CDR2 FQNNGV. The CDR3 reads CASSLLRGNYRTYEQYV. The CDR3 coding sequence is TGTGCCAGCAGCTTACTGCGGGGGAATTATAGGACCTACGAGCAGTACGTC.

This clone was counted once. For the CDR3, the DNA is TGTGCCAGCAGTGAAGGGGGTTGGGAGCAGTTCTTC. This translates into CASSEGGWEQFF. The genes are TRBV6-1 and TRBJ2-1; D uncertain. The germline gives CDR1 MNHNS, CDR2 SASEGT. CDR3 length: 12 residues. V gave up 1 base and J gave up 10 bases, with 8 bases separating them.

J is TRBJ1-2 and V is TRBV6-6; D possibly corresponds to TRBD1 (6 bases). CDR1 and CDR2 (germline): MNHNY, SVGAGI (reference sequence). The CDR3 has 12 amino acids. V lost 5 bases, J lost 8 bases, and 12 bases lay in between. The DNA of the CDR3 is TGTGCCAGCAGTCCTACAGGGTACGGCTACACCTTC. This translates into CASSPTGYGYTF.

This sequence joins TRBV4-1 and TRBJ2-3; no firm D call. The CDR3 loop spans 15 amino acids. Germline V lookup: CDR1 MGHRA, CDR2 YSYEKL. V shed 0 bases and J shed 7 bases, with 14 bases lying between them. DNA of the CDR3: TGCGCCAGCAGCCAAGATTACGGGTTACGAAATACGCAGTATTTT. Encoded protein: CASSQDYGLRNTQYF.

The V call is TRBV7-2, the J call TRBJ1-4; possible D gene TRBD1, 5 bases. The CDR3 length is 15 residues. The ends were cut back, 3 bases at V and 5 bases at J, with 13 bases in the middle. Germline CDR1 reads SGHTA; CDR2 reads FQGNSA. The CDR3 DNA reads TGTGCCAGCAGCTTCCAGGGTTTGGAGAATGAAAAACTGTTTTTT. Translated: CASSFQGLENEKLFF.

Note on this clone: The sample has other DNA sequences that encode this CDR3 too. This chain connects TRBV2 to TRBJ1-2; D is undetermined. CDR3 size: 14 residues. V was pared by 2 bases and J by 4 bases, with 11 bases between. Germline values: CDR1 SNHLY, CDR2 FYNNEI. CDR3 region: CASSESPGSYGYTF. CDR3 bases: TGTGCCAGCAGTGAATCGCCAGGCAGCTATGGCTACACCTTC.

This chain uses TRBV4-1 with TRBJ2-3; TRBD2 might be the D (6 bases). The CDR3 runs 15 residues. Germline CDR1 is MGHRA and CDR2 is YSYEKL. V dropped 1 base and J dropped 1 base, with 9 bases sitting between them. This CDR3 is CASSQGWGGTDTQYF. For the CDR3, the DNA is TGCGCCAGCAGCCAAGGGTGGGGGGGCACAGATACGCAGTATTTT.

J is TRBJ2-5 and V is TRBV5-6; the D gene could be TRBD1 or TRBD2 (5 bases each). The CDR3 spans 14 residues. Germline CDR1 reads SGHDT; CDR2 reads YYEEEE. Trimming cost V 1 base and J 4 bases, with 11 bases left between them. DNA of the CDR3: TGTGCCAGCAGCTTGTCTGTGGGGGTAGAGACCCAGTACTTC. Translated, it gives CASSLSVGVETQYF.

This sequence joins TRBV6-1 and TRBJ2-7; D ambiguous. Trimming cost V 1 base and J 0 bases, with 13 bases left between them. The CDR3 totals 16 residues. Germline CDR1 MNHNS, CDR2 SASEGT. CDR3 sequence: CASSEGRGRSSYEQYV. CDR3 sequence (DNA): TGTGCCAGCAGTGAAGGTAGAGGACGGAGCTCCTACGAGCAGTACGTC.